The subject of this entry is one T cell receptor beta chain. This CDR3 has 16 amino acids. V gave up 5 bases and J gave up 0 bases, with 17 bases separating them. Germline V gene sequence: CDR1 SGHAT, CDR2 FQNNGV. This sample was included in a study of regulatory T cells. Amplification used 52 TRBV primers and 13 TRBJ primers. The table came from immunoSEQ multiplex PCR; TCRdb's copy has only in-frame clones and leaves some out. The sample has around 6,300 clones; 70% to 85% are singletons. Source material: CD8+ T cells sorted from blood. The chain links TRBV11-2 to TRBJ2-7, with D perhaps matching TRBD1 (5 bases). The sequence was collected from a child aged 10 to 17 with CD3G deficiency. The CDR3 sequence: CASSPSPTVSSYEQYF. DNA for the CDR3: TGTGCCAGCAGCCCTTCCCCGACAGTTAGCTCCTACGAGCAGTACTTC.